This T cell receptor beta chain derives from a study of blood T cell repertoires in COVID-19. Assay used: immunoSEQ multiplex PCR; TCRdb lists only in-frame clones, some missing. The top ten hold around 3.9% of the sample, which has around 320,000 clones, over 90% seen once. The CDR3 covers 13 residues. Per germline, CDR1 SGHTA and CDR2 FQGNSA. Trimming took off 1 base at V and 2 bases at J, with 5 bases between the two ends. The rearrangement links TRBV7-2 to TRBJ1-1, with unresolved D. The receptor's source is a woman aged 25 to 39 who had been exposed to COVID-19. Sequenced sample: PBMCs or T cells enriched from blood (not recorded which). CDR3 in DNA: TGTGCCAGCAGCTTAGGGAGAAACACTGAAGCTTTCTTT. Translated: CASSLGRNTEAFF. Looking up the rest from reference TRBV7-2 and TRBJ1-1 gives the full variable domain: GAGVSQSPSNKVTEKGKDVELRCDPISGHTALYWYRQSLGQGLEFLIYFQGNSAPDKSGLPSDRFSAERTGGSVSTLTIQRTQQEDSAVYLCASSLGRNTEAFFGQGTRLTVV.